This entry lists 14 T cell receptor beta chains sequenced from one sample in a study of CD4+ T cells in melanoma. Using immunoSEQ multiplex PCR, the repertoire was profiled, and TCRdb retains in-frame clones only, with some absent. The table shows about 10,000 clones, with 50% to 75% occurring only once. Sequences were obtained from cells from a culture (not recorded whether cultured in vitro). These receptors all come from a human donor with melanoma.

The rearrangement links TRBV29-1 to TRBJ1-2; no firm D call. The CDR3 spans 13 residues. Germline CDR1 reads SQVTM; CDR2 reads ANQGSEA. V lost 0 bases and J lost 4, with 9 bases in between. The CDR3: CSVEDRSFYGYTF. Written as DNA, the CDR3 is TGCAGCGTTGAAGATCGGAGTTTCTATGGCTACACCTTC.

The rearrangement links TRBV7-2 to TRBJ2-3; D is uncertain. Germline V gene data show CDR1 as SGHTA and CDR2 as FQGNSA. The V end lost 5 bases, the J end lost 2 bases, and 11 bases lay between the germline ends. The CDR3 extends over 14 amino acids. The CDR3 spells CASSPRIPTDTQYF. Written as DNA, the CDR3 is TGTGCCAGCAGCCCGAGAATTCCCACAGATACGCAGTATTTT.

The chain links TRBV6-6 to TRBJ2-7, with D perhaps matching TRBD1 or TRBD2 (5 bases each). Trimming took off 9 bases at V and 4 bases at J, with 16 bases between the two ends. CDR1 and CDR2 (germline): MNHNY, SVGAGI (reference sequence). This CDR3 is 13 amino acids long. The chain's CDR3 is CARTRGLDYEQYF. The DNA of the CDR3 is TGTGCCAGAACGAGGGGTCTAGATTACGAGCAGTACTTC.

The chain combines TRBV6-1 with TRBJ1-5; a weak D match, TRBD1 (5 bases). The CDR3 sequence is 16 residues long. Germline loops: CDR1 MNHNS, CDR2 SASEGT. V lost 4 bases and J 2 bases, leaving 15 bases between the germline ends. The CDR3 nucleotides are TGTGCCAGCAGTGTGAACTGGGGCGGTGGCAATCAGCCCCAGCATTTT. This codes for CASSVNWGGGNQPQHF.

This sequence joins TRBV27 and TRBJ1-4, with 12 bases identical to TRBD1. The germline gives CDR1 MNHEY, CDR2 SMNVEV (reference sequence). The CDR3 spans 13 residues. The V gene end was trimmed by 5 bases and the J gene end by 8 bases; junction bases not matched to a gene: 0. Here the CDR3 reads CASSGTGGEKLFF. DNA of the CDR3: TGTGCCAGCAGTGGGACAGGGGGCGAAAAACTGTTTTTT.

This clone was counted only a few times. The chain recombines TRBV11-2 with TRBJ2-7; 8 nucleotides match TRBD2. Looked up from germline, CDR1 is SGHAT and CDR2 is FQNNGV. The CDR3 extends over 15 amino acids. J lost 2 bases, V lost 5 bases, and 8 bases had no gene match. The CDR3 DNA sequence: TGTGCCAGCAGCCTTCGCTCGGGGGGGACCTACGAGCAGTACTTC. Amino acids: CASSLRSGGTYEQYF.

V gene TRBV18 combines with J gene TRBJ1-2, with unresolved D. CDR3 size: 11 residues. V shed 5 bases and J shed 5 bases, with 6 bases lying between them. Per germline, CDR1 KGHSH and CDR2 LQKENI. The CDR3 protein is CASSTEYGYTF. The CDR3 nucleotides read TGTGCCAGCTCAACTGAATATGGCTACACCTTC.

The chain carries TRBV6-1 and TRBJ2-1; no clear D gene. From germline, CDR1 is MNHNS and CDR2 SASEGT. This CDR3 is built from 15 residues. Trimming left V 2 bases short and J 7 bases short, with 15 bases between. CDR3 amino acids: CASSERSAGGNEQFF. The CDR3, as DNA: TGTGCCAGCAGTGAAAGAAGCGCTGGTGGGAATGAGCAGTTCTTC.

This rearrangement joins TRBV14 to TRBJ1-4; 7 positions agree with TRBD1. The V gene end was trimmed by 4 bases and the J gene end by 7 bases; junction bases not matched to a gene: 6. This CDR3 is built from 14 residues. Germline lookup yields CDR1 SGHDN and CDR2 FVKESK. This chain's CDR3 is CASSRNRGSEKLFF. CDR3 in DNA: TGTGCCAGCAGCCGGAACAGGGGCAGTGAAAAACTGTTTTTT.

This chain links TRBV7-2 with TRBJ2-5; D is undetermined. Deletions cut 1 base from V and 1 base from J, with 7 bases between. Germline V gene data show CDR1 as SGHTA and CDR2 as FQGNSA. This CDR3 has 14 residues. CDR3 bases: TGTGCCAGCAGCTTAGTCCTCAGCCAAGAGACCCAGTACTTC. Translating it yields CASSLVLSQETQYF.

The rearrangement joins TRBV14 to TRBJ2-7; 8 nucleotides agree with TRBD2. The germline V gene has CDR1 SGHDN and CDR2 FVKESK. The CDR3 has 13 residues. V gave up 4 bases and J gave up 2 bases; unmatched junction bases: 1. DNA for the CDR3: TGTGCCAGCAGCCGAGCGGGGGCCTACGAGCAGTACTTC. Its protein product is CASSRAGAYEQYF. The entire variable domain, with the rest obtained from reference TRBV14 and TRBJ2-7, is as follows: EAGVTQFPSHSVIEKGQTVTLRCDPISGHDNLYWYRRVMGKEIKFLLHFVKESKQDESGMPNNRFLAERTGGTYSTLKVQPAELEDSGVYFCASSRAGAYEQYFGPGTRLTVT.

CDR3 nucleotides: TGCGCCAGCAGTCAATTATGTTTCACCTTC. It codes for CASSQLCFTF. The V call is TRBV23-1, the J call TRBJ1-2; D remains unclear. TRBV23-1 falls under the ORF class, with uncertain function. The CDR3 loop spans 10 amino acids. The V gene lost 1 base and the J gene lost 13 bases, with 7 bases spanning the gap.

J is TRBJ1-2 and V is TRBV5-4; TRBD1 might be the D (5 bases). The V gene's germline CDR1 is SGHNT and CDR2 YYREEE (reference sequence). Between the trimmed V and J ends, which lost 4 bases and 1 base, there was a span of 8 bases. The CDR3 has 13 amino acids. CDR3: CASSPDSNYGYTF. CDR3 DNA: TGTGCCAGCAGCCCCGACAGTAACTATGGCTACACCTTC.

This clone qualifies as medium-sized. The chain couples TRBV5-4 to TRBJ1-1; weak D call: TRBD1 (6 bases). This CDR3 has 14 residues. Germline assignment: CDR1 SGHNT and CDR2 YYREEE (reference sequence). V shed 2 bases and J shed 1 base, with 9 bases lying between them. DNA of the CDR3: TGTGCCAGCAGCTTACAGGGTGGGAACACTGAAGCTTTCTTT. This codes for CASSLQGGNTEAFF.